A selection of T cell receptor beta chains follows, all from one sample in a study of shared clonotypes between healthy human individuals. The method was immunoSEQ multiplex PCR; TCRdb's version includes in-frame clones alone and lacks a portion of them. There are 2 million to 3 million clones in the sample; 93% occur only once, and about 0.34% lies in the top ten. Sequencing was carried out using naive CD4+ T cells from PBMCs. The receptors derive from a man between 18 and 29 years old in good health. Some clones in this sample may be carry-over from other donors' samples. Both conserved end residues are part of each CDR3. The D gene is left open where the match is weak. Not all rows give a size; the values are once, few, many and, for expanded clones, a class.

clone_size: NA; d_call: NA; j_call: TRBJ2-2; cdr3_length: 14; v_call: TRBV7-3; cdr3_nt: TGTGCCAGCAGCTCAGGACTTAGCACCGGGGAGCTGTTTTTT; cdr3_aa: CASSSGLSTGELFF
clone_size: NA; d_call: NA; j_call: TRBJ2-1; cdr3_length: 16; v_call: TRBV11-3; cdr3_nt: TGTGCCAGCAGCCCTAGGGGGAGTAGCTCCTACAATGAGCAGTTCTTC; cdr3_aa: CASSPRGSSSYNEQFF
clone_size: NA; d_call: NA; j_call: TRBJ2-5; cdr3_length: 11; v_call: TRBV10-3; cdr3_nt: TGTGCCATCAGGGCTAACGAGGCGGTGTACTTC; cdr3_aa: CAIRANEAVYF
clone_size: NA; d_call: TRBD2; j_call: TRBJ2-2; cdr3_length: 18; v_call: TRBV14; cdr3_nt: TGTGCCAGCAGCCAAGACCGGCAGCTAGCGGGAGGCACCGGGGAGCTGTTTTTT; cdr3_aa: CASSQDRQLAGGTGELFF
clone_size: NA; d_call: NA; j_call: TRBJ1-1; cdr3_length: 13; v_call: TRBV7-3; cdr3_nt: TGTGCCAGCAGCTTAATGCGGGGCACTGAAGCTTTCTTT; cdr3_aa: CASSLMRGTEAFF
clone_size: NA; d_call: NA; j_call: TRBJ2-5; cdr3_length: 15; v_call: TRBV7-3; cdr3_nt: TGTGCCAGCAGTCGGACGGGACTCTTGCAAGAGACCCAGTACTTC; cdr3_aa: CASSRTGLLQETQYF
clone_size: NA; d_call: TRBD2; j_call: TRBJ2-4; cdr3_length: 17; v_call: TRBV27; cdr3_nt: TGTGCCAGCAGCGGTAGCGGGATGGGGTATGCCAAAAACATTCAGTACTTC; cdr3_aa: CASSGSGMGYAKNIQYF
clone_size: NA; d_call: TRBD1; j_call: TRBJ1-4; cdr3_length: 15; v_call: TRBV6-6; cdr3_nt: TGTGCCAGCAGGACACAGGGGATTTCTAATGAAAAACTGTTTTTT; cdr3_aa: CASRTQGISNEKLFF
clone_size: NA; d_call: NA; j_call: TRBJ1-5; cdr3_length: 14; v_call: TRBV7-2; cdr3_nt: TGTGCCAGCAGCTTATTGGCGGGGAATCAGCCCCAGCATTTT; cdr3_aa: CASSLLAGNQPQHF
clone_size: NA; d_call: NA; j_call: TRBJ2-7; cdr3_length: 14; v_call: TRBV2; cdr3_nt: TGTGCCAGCAGTGAAGCGCCAGTTTCCTACGAGCAGTACTTC; cdr3_aa: CASSEAPVSYEQYF
clone_size: NA; d_call: TRBD1; j_call: TRBJ2-7; cdr3_length: 15; v_call: TRBV28; cdr3_nt: TGTGCCAGCAGGAATCGTGGGACAGGGAACTACGAGCAGTACTTC; cdr3_aa: CASRNRGTGNYEQYF
clone_size: NA; d_call: TRBD1; j_call: TRBJ1-3; cdr3_length: 16; v_call: TRBV7-2; cdr3_nt: TGTGCCAGCAGCCTGACAGGGCACGGCTCTGGAAACACCATATATTTT; cdr3_aa: CASSLTGHGSGNTIYF
clone_size: NA; d_call: NA; j_call: TRBJ1-3; cdr3_length: 15; v_call: TRBV14; cdr3_nt: TGTGCCAGCAGCCAACAAATTGGCTTTGGAAACACCATATATTTT; cdr3_aa: CASSQQIGFGNTIYF
clone_size: NA; d_call: TRBD1; j_call: TRBJ2-3; cdr3_length: 13; v_call: TRBV2; cdr3_nt: TGTGGTGAGGGGGACAGGGGAGCAGATACGCAGTATTTT; cdr3_aa: CGEGDRGADTQYF
clone_size: NA; d_call: NA; j_call: TRBJ2-4; cdr3_length: 11; v_call: TRBV19; cdr3_nt: TGTGCCAGTAGTTTTCTTTCTATTCAGTACTTC; cdr3_aa: CASSFLSIQYF
clone_size: once; d_call: NA; j_call: TRBJ1-3; cdr3_length: 16; v_call: TRBV27; cdr3_nt: TGTGCCAGCAGTTTATCTTACAGGGAATCTGGAAACACCATATATTTT; cdr3_aa: CASSLSYRESGNTIYF
clone_size: few; d_call: NA; j_call: TRBJ1-1; cdr3_length: 13; v_call: TRBV30; cdr3_nt: TGTGCCTCACAGGGCCAGATGAACACTGAAGCTTTCTTT; cdr3_aa: CASQGQMNTEAFF
clone_size: NA; d_call: NA; j_call: TRBJ2-3; cdr3_length: 13; v_call: TRBV18; cdr3_nt: TGTGCCAGCTCACCACCCCCCGGCGATACGCAGTATTTT; cdr3_aa: CASSPPPGDTQYF
clone_size: NA; d_call: NA; j_call: TRBJ2-5; cdr3_length: 16; v_call: TRBV7-9; cdr3_nt: TGTGCCAGCAGCTTAGCGGGGGCCGGGCGACAAGAGACCCAGTACTTC; cdr3_aa: CASSLAGAGRQETQYF
clone_size: NA; d_call: NA; j_call: TRBJ1-1; cdr3_length: 12; v_call: TRBV28; cdr3_nt: TGTGCCAATTCCCGTCCGGGCTATGAAGCTTTCTTT; cdr3_aa: CANSRPGYEAFF
clone_size: NA; d_call: TRBD2; j_call: TRBJ2-1; cdr3_length: 15; v_call: TRBV18; cdr3_nt: TGTGCCAGCTCTCCAAGGGGCGGGAGGGCCAGTGAGCAGTTCTTC; cdr3_aa: CASSPRGGRASEQFF
clone_size: NA; d_call: NA; j_call: TRBJ2-5; cdr3_length: 14; v_call: TRBV5-1; cdr3_nt: TGCGCCAGCAGATCTGTGGGGGTGGGTGAGACCCAGTACTTC; cdr3_aa: CASRSVGVGETQYF
clone_size: NA; d_call: TRBD2; j_call: TRBJ2-2; cdr3_length: 18; v_call: TRBV7-9; cdr3_nt: TGTGCCAGCAGCTTAGCCCTGGCTAGCGGGAGTATCTCCGGGGAGCTGTTTTTT; cdr3_aa: CASSLALASGSISGELFF
clone_size: NA; d_call: NA; j_call: TRBJ1-2; cdr3_length: 12; v_call: TRBV28; cdr3_nt: TGTGCCAGCAGTTTCGGATCCTATGGCTACACCTTC; cdr3_aa: CASSFGSYGYTF
clone_size: once; d_call: NA; j_call: TRBJ2-2; cdr3_length: 13; v_call: TRBV29-1; cdr3_nt: TGCAGCGTTGGCCGGAGCAGCACCGGGGAGCTGTTTTTT; cdr3_aa: CSVGRSSTGELFF
clone_size: NA; d_call: NA; j_call: TRBJ2-2; cdr3_length: 16; v_call: TRBV28; cdr3_nt: TGTGCCAGCTACCCCTTCCGGGACCACTCGGCCGGGGAGCTGTTTTTT; cdr3_aa: CASYPFRDHSAGELFF
clone_size: NA; d_call: NA; j_call: TRBJ1-3; cdr3_length: 12; v_call: TRBV5-6; cdr3_nt: TGTGCCAGCAGCTCGACTCAAAACACCATATATTTT; cdr3_aa: CASSSTQNTIYF
clone_size: once; d_call: NA; j_call: TRBJ1-1; cdr3_length: 16; v_call: TRBV28; cdr3_nt: TGTGCCAGCAGTTTCCCTTATGGCGCTTCGGACACTGAAGCTTTCTTT; cdr3_aa: CASSFPYGASDTEAFF
clone_size: NA; d_call: NA; j_call: TRBJ1-1; cdr3_length: 14; v_call: TRBV7-3; cdr3_nt: TGTGCCAGCAGCTCCAGCGGGGCGGGCACTGAAGCTTTCTTT; cdr3_aa: CASSSSGAGTEAFF
clone_size: NA; d_call: TRBD2; j_call: TRBJ2-1; cdr3_length: 13; v_call: TRBV7-2; cdr3_nt: TGTGCCAGCAGCCCTAGCGGGAGGTTGGAGCAGTTCTTC; cdr3_aa: CASSPSGRLEQFF
clone_size: NA; d_call: NA; j_call: TRBJ2-3; cdr3_length: 14; v_call: TRBV7-3; cdr3_nt: TGTGCCAGCAGCGGGCTACCCGACACAGATACGCAGTATTTT; cdr3_aa: CASSGLPDTDTQYF
clone_size: once; d_call: TRBD1; j_call: TRBJ1-5; cdr3_length: 13; v_call: TRBV2; cdr3_nt: TGTGCCAGCAGGGGACAGAATAATCAGCCCCAGCATTTT; cdr3_aa: CASRGQNNQPQHF
clone_size: NA; d_call: TRBD1; j_call: TRBJ2-5; cdr3_length: 16; v_call: TRBV19; cdr3_nt: TGTGCCAGTAGTATAGATCTCGCAGGGGGCCAAGAGACCCAGTACTTC; cdr3_aa: CASSIDLAGGQETQYF
clone_size: NA; d_call: TRBD2; j_call: TRBJ2-1; cdr3_length: 15; v_call: TRBV5-1; cdr3_nt: TGCGCCAGCAGCCCGGCTAGCGGGAGTATCTATGAGCAGTTCTTC; cdr3_aa: CASSPASGSIYEQFF
clone_size: NA; d_call: NA; j_call: TRBJ2-5; cdr3_length: 13; v_call: TRBV7-2; cdr3_nt: TGTGCCAGCAGCATTCGAGGTCGGGAGACCCAGTACTTC; cdr3_aa: CASSIRGRETQYF
clone_size: NA; d_call: TRBD1; j_call: TRBJ1-2; cdr3_length: 13; v_call: TRBV6-1; cdr3_nt: TGTGCCAGCAATCCTGGACAGGAGTATGGCTACACCTTC; cdr3_aa: CASNPGQEYGYTF